The next 17 T cell receptor beta chains were all read from a single sample in a study of blood T cell repertoires in COVID-19. Only in-frame clones appear in the TCRdb table, and some are missing; sequencing was by immunoSEQ multiplex PCR. The table shows around 300,000 clones, with 70% to 90% occurring only once. Sequencing was carried out using peripheral blood. These receptors all come from a woman aged 45-60 years with COVID-19, enrolled during active disease.

V gene TRBV15 combines with J gene TRBJ1-4; maybe TRBD1 (5 bases). The CDR3 runs to 13 residues. Germline V gene data show CDR1 as LNHNV and CDR2 as YYDKDF (reference sequence). The V gene lost 7 bases and the J gene lost 5 bases, with 11 bases spanning the gap. CDR3 DNA sequence: TGTGCCACCATAGACAGCATCAATGAAAAACTGTTTTTT. Translating it yields CATIDSINEKLFF.

The V gene is TRBV7-9, the J gene TRBJ2-7; 9 nucleotides agree with TRBD1. In germline, CDR1 is SEHNR, CDR2 FQNEAQ (reference sequence). The CDR3 is 14 residues long. Trimming took 2 bases from V and 8 from J; bases not matched to a gene: 7. DNA for the CDR3: TGTGCCAGCAGCTTACCGGGACAGGGAGGAAAGCAGTACTTC. Translating gives CASSLPGQGGKQYF.

The chain joins TRBV30 to TRBJ1-1; D uncertain. This CDR3 spans 12 amino acids. Germline values: CDR1 GTSNPN, CDR2 SVGIG (reference sequence). Trimming stripped 5 bases from V and 4 bases from J, with 11 bases between. The CDR3 region has the DNA TGTGCCTGGTGCCCGCGGGGCACTGAAGCTTTCTTT. Its protein is CAWCPRGTEAFF.

This clone was seen once. The V and J genes are TRBV21-1 and TRBJ2-1; TRBD2, as called in the table, went unchecked against the DNA. TRBV21-1 is a pseudogene. The CDR3 runs to 17 residues. The CDR3 bases are TGTGCCAGCAGCAAAGTACACGACGGGAGGACCAACAATGAGCAGTTCTTC. Translated, it gives CASSKVHDGRTNNEQFF.

This clone was counted a few times. The V call is TRBV5-1, the J call TRBJ2-2; no clear D gene. The length of the CDR3 is 16 residues. Germline V gene sequence: CDR1 SGHRS, CDR2 YFSETQ. The V gene lost 0 bases and the J gene lost 0 bases, with 9 bases spanning the gap. As DNA, the CDR3 is TGCGCCAGCAGCTTGGAGTCCGGGTCGAACACCGGGGAGCTGTTTTTT. Protein product: CASSLESGSNTGELFF. Variable domain in full (rest from reference TRBV5-1 and TRBJ2-2): KAGVTQTPRYLIKTRGQQVTLSCSPISGHRSVSWYQQTPGQGLQFLFEYFSETQRNKGNFPGRFSGRQFSNSRSEMNVSTLELGDSALYLCASSLESGSNTGELFFGEGSRLTVL.

This chain connects TRBV19 to TRBJ1-2, with TRBD1 identical over 8 bases. The CDR3 consists of 20 residues. Looked up from germline, CDR1 is LNHDA and CDR2 is SQIVND (reference sequence). V shed 1 base, J shed 4 bases, and the junction held 20 bases outside the gene matches. The CDR3 reads CASSIVVLSDRVSGTYGYTF. The CDR3 DNA is TGTGCCAGTAGTATAGTAGTTTTGTCGGACAGGGTATCGGGCACCTATGGCTACACCTTC.

The J gene is TRBJ2-2, the V gene TRBV24-1; TRBD1 aligns across 7 bases. V gave up 4 bases and J gave up 2 bases; unmatched junction bases: 9. The CDR3 has 17 amino acids. Germline CDR1 and CDR2: KGHDR and SFDVKD. DNA for the CDR3: TGTGCCACCAGTGAACCGGGGACAGATAGTAACACCGGGGAGCTGTTTTTT. This translates into CATSEPGTDSNTGELFF.

This rearrangement joins TRBV11-2 to TRBJ2-2; 11 nucleotides match TRBD2. CDR3 size: 16 residues. The V gene's germline CDR1 is SGHAT and CDR2 FQNNGV. Trimming removed 5 bases from V and 6 bases from J; junction bases left unmatched: 8. CDR3 loop: CASSKGLAGRAGELFF. Written as DNA, the CDR3 is TGTGCCAGCAGCAAAGGACTAGCGGGTAGGGCCGGGGAGCTGTTTTTT.

The genes are TRBV5-1 and TRBJ1-6; 8 nucleotides align to TRBD1. Germline V gene sequence: CDR1 SGHRS, CDR2 YFSETQ. The CDR3 is 17 residues long. V was pared by 4 bases and J by 2 bases, with 8 bases of the junction left unmatched. The CDR3 reads CASSDQGARAYNSPLHF. CDR3 nucleotides: TGCGCCAGCAGCGATCAGGGGGCAAGGGCCTATAATTCACCCCTCCACTTT.

CDR3 sequence: CASSGWTGDPYEQYF. The CDR3 DNA reads as TGCGCCAGCAGCGGATGGACAGGGGACCCCTACGAGCAGTACTTC. The V and J genes are TRBV5-1 and TRBJ2-7, with TRBD1 identical over 9 bases. Germline-derived CDR1 and CDR2 are SGHRS and YFSETQ. The V gene end was trimmed by 4 bases and the J gene end by 2 bases; junction bases not matched to a gene: 7. CDR3 length equals 15 residues.

V usage is TRBV18 and J usage is TRBJ2-4, with D possibly matching TRBD1 (6 bases). Trimming left V 3 bases short and J 7 bases short, with 16 bases between. CDR1 and CDR2 from the germline V gene are KGHSH and LQKENI. The CDR3 covers 15 residues. The CDR3 nucleotides read TGTGCCAGCTCACCCAAGACAGGCCCATTCAACATTCAGTACTTC. Translation: CASSPKTGPFNIQYF.

The chain combines TRBV20-1 with TRBJ2-5; 7 nucleotides align to TRBD2. Germline CDR1 and CDR2: DFQATT and SNEGSKA (reference sequence). J lost 1 base, V lost 3 bases, and 14 bases had no gene match. The CDR3 sequence is 17 residues long. For the CDR3, the DNA is TGCAGTGCTAGTACTCTCGGGGGGAGGGCCCCCCAAGAGACCCAGTACTTC. Its translation is CSASTLGGRAPQETQYF.

The rearrangement joins TRBV11-2 to TRBJ2-2; 8 bases are shared with TRBD2. The V and J ends lost 5 bases and 4 bases, in that order; junction bases with no gene match: 12. The CDR3 runs to 17 residues. Germline values: CDR1 SGHAT, CDR2 FQNNGV. The CDR3 DNA reads TGTGCCAGCAGCCTGATTCCGACTAGCGCGGGCACCGGGGAGCTGTTTTTT. Its protein is CASSLIPTSAGTGELFF.

V is TRBV7-9 and J is TRBJ1-2; the D is unclear. The V gene's germline CDR1 is SEHNR and CDR2 FQNEAQ (reference sequence). Trimming removed 5 bases from V and 8 bases from J, with 18 bases in between. CDR3 length: 14 residues. In DNA, the CDR3 is TGTGCCAGCAGCCCCGTCCCGGAGGATACGGGCTACACCTTC. It codes for CASSPVPEDTGYTF.

V gene TRBV9 combines with J gene TRBJ2-1; 11 nucleotides line up with TRBD2. In germline, CDR1 is SGDLS, CDR2 YYNGEE. There are 20 residues in the CDR3. Trimming took 4 bases from V and 0 from J; bases not matched to a gene: 15. The CDR3 DNA is TGTGCCAGCAGCCCAGGGACTAGCGGAACGTTCAAGAGCTCCTACAATGAGCAGTTCTTC. It translates to CASSPGTSGTFKSSYNEQFF. The full variable domain, with the rest looked up from reference TRBV9 and TRBJ2-1, is DSGVTQTPKHLITATGQRVTLRCSPRSGDLSVYWYQQSLDQGLQFLIQYYNGEERAKGNILERFSAQQFPDLHSELNLSSLELGDSALYFCASSPGTSGTFKSSYNEQFFGPGTRLTVL.

The V and J genes are TRBV5-6 and TRBJ2-7; 9 nucleotides agree with TRBD2. V lost 2 bases, J lost 6 bases, and 6 bases stayed unmatched. CDR1 and CDR2 from the germline V gene are SGHDT and YYEEEE. There are 14 residues in the CDR3. The chain's CDR3 is CASSFVLAGSEQYF. In nucleotides, the CDR3 is TGTGCCAGCAGCTTCGTTCTAGCGGGAAGCGAGCAGTACTTC.

This chain connects TRBV30 to TRBJ1-2; D is possibly TRBD1 (5 bases). CDR1 is GTSNPN and CDR2 is SVGIG in the germline V gene (reference sequence). V was trimmed by 0 bases and J by 6 bases, leaving 8 bases between them. The CDR3 has 12 residues. The CDR3 bases are TGTGCCTGGAGTGTGGGACTTCATGGCTACACCTTC. Its translation is CAWSVGLHGYTF.